Presented here are 23 T cell receptor beta chains from one specimen sequenced in a study of identical twins. One entry per CDR3 protein, called by TCRdb with MiXCR from the 5' RACE reads. The data contain about 720,000 distinct CDR3 sequences, under 9% of them singletons. Another study also made use of these data, one on yellow fever vaccine responses in identical twins.

Sequencing was done on a sample of PBMCs. The receptors were sampled from a woman younger than 30 in good health.

The table lists this clonotype with a few counts. The chain uses TRBV24-1 and TRBJ2-5; 8 nucleotides align to TRBD1. Per the germline V gene, CDR1 is KGHDR and CDR2 is SFDVKD. After removal of 8 bases from V and 5 bases from J, the junction contained 6 bases not matched to a gene. CDR3 size: 13 residues. The CDR3 DNA follows: TGTGCCACCAAGGACAGGGTGGGCGAGACCCAGTACTTC. Its protein is CATKDRVGETQYF.

The V and J genes are TRBV27 and TRBJ2-2; no clear D. Germline CDR1 MNHEY, CDR2 SMNVEV (reference sequence). The V end lost 4 bases, the J end lost 4 bases, and 13 bases lay between the germline ends. CDR3 length equals 15 residues. The CDR3 DNA sequence: TGTGCCAGCAGTTCTTCATCCGGGCGCACCGGGGAGCTGTTTTTT. Translated: CASSSSSGRTGELFF.

The sample holds a few counts of this clonotype. The rearrangement uses TRBV29-1 and TRBJ2-5; D is perhaps TRBD1 (7 bases). In germline, CDR1 is SQVTM, CDR2 ANQGSEA. V was cut by 7 bases and J by 6 bases, with 15 bases left in between. CDR3 length: 12 amino acids. CDR3 sequence (DNA): TGCAGCGCCGAAGCAGGGGGGAAGACCCAGTACTTC. This codes for CSAEAGGKTQYF.

The V gene is TRBV20-1, the J gene TRBJ2-5; tentative D call: TRBD1 (5 bases). The length of the CDR3 is 15 residues. V was shortened by 5 bases and J by 2 bases, with 18 bases between the two germline ends. The germline gives CDR1 DFQATT, CDR2 SNEGSKA (reference sequence). CDR3 in amino acids: CSAPSGQAKQETQYF. For the CDR3, the DNA is TGCAGTGCTCCATCAGGGCAGGCGAAACAAGAGACCCAGTACTTC.

This clonotype was detected only a few times. The CDR3 here is CSARDRRNNSPLHF. The CDR3 DNA reads as TGCAGTGCTAGAGATCGCAGGAATAATTCACCCCTCCACTTT. The gene calls are TRBV20-1 and TRBJ1-6; unclear D gene. V lost 0 bases and J 5 bases, leaving 8 bases between the germline ends. The CDR3 has 14 residues. Looked up from germline, CDR1 is DFQATT and CDR2 is SNEGSKA (reference sequence).

The V gene is TRBV7-3, the J gene TRBJ2-7, with TRBD1 matching 9 bases. The V gene end was trimmed by 5 bases and the J gene end by 0 bases; junction bases not matched to a gene: 14. The CDR3 sequence is 18 residues long. CDR1 is SGHTA and CDR2 is FQGTGA in the germline V gene. The CDR3 nucleotides are TGTGCCAGCAGCGTACTGGACAGGGGCCCCAAGTGCTCCTACGAGCAGTACTTC. Protein: CASSVLDRGPKCSYEQYF.

V and J are TRBV7-9 and TRBJ2-7; a possible D gene is TRBD1 (5 bases). This CDR3 contains 14 residues. Germline loops: CDR1 SEHNR, CDR2 FQNEAQ (reference sequence). Trimming removed 4 bases from V and 2 bases from J, with 12 bases in between. CDR3 nucleotide sequence: TGTGCCAGCAGCTCCGAAACAGGACCCTACGAGCAGTACTTC. Amino acids: CASSSETGPYEQYF.

The table lists this clonotype with a few counts. The gene calls are TRBV27 and TRBJ2-7, with 14 bases aligning to TRBD2. The ends lost 3 bases at V and 0 bases at J; junction bases unmatched: 4. The CDR3 contains 17 residues. Germline CDR1 MNHEY, CDR2 SMNVEV (reference sequence). The CDR3 DNA follows: TGTGCCAGCAGTTTCAGGACTAGCGGGAGGAGCTCCTACGAGCAGTACTTC. Protein product: CASSFRTSGRSSYEQYF.

The gene calls are TRBV4-3 and TRBJ2-1; 9 bases agree with TRBD2. After removal of 4 bases from V and 6 bases from J, the junction contained 10 bases not matched to a gene. This CDR3 is built from 16 residues. The germline V gene has CDR1 LGHNA and CDR2 YSLEER. The CDR3 DNA is TGCGCCAGCAGCCGGTCAGGGGGACTAGCCGTCAATGAGCAGTTCTTC. This translates into CASSRSGGLAVNEQFF.

This clonotype showed up many times. The chain couples TRBV30 to TRBJ2-1; D is perhaps TRBD1 (6 bases). From germline, CDR1 is GTSNPN and CDR2 SVGIG (reference sequence). Trimming removed 3 bases at V and 9 bases at J, with 9 bases between. The CDR3 runs to 11 residues. The CDR3 bases are TGTGCCTGGAGCGCACAGGGTGAGCAGTTCTTC. Amino acids: CAWSAQGEQFF.

At least ten counts were recorded for this clonotype. V and J are TRBV12-3 or TRBV12-4 and TRBJ2-2; D is ambiguous. The CDR3 runs to 13 residues. The ends were cut back, 6 bases at V and 3 bases at J, with 8 bases in the middle. The CDR3 DNA reads TGTGCCAGCAGCCCCGGGTACACCGGGGAGCTGTTTTTT. Amino acids: CASSPGYTGELFF.

Only a few counts were recorded for this clonotype. V usage is TRBV20-1 and J usage is TRBJ2-5; TRBD2 is a possible D gene (5 bases). The germline V and J ends were trimmed by 3 bases and 2 bases, with 16 bases remaining between them. The CDR3 consists of 15 residues. CDR1 is DFQATT, CDR2 SNEGSKA, per germline (reference sequence). Here the CDR3 reads CSASGLATAQETQYF. The DNA for the CDR3 is TGCAGTGCTAGCGGGCTAGCCACCGCTCAAGAGACCCAGTACTTC.

The chain joins TRBV28 to TRBJ2-7; the match to TRBD1 covers 8 bases. The junction had 9 bases not matched to a gene; V was cut back by 5 bases and J by 3 bases. Germline values: CDR1 MDHEN, CDR2 SYDVKM. The CDR3 contains 15 residues. The CDR3 loop is CASSPPGTGRYEQYF. CDR3 bases: TGTGCCAGCAGTCCCCCCGGGACAGGCCGCTACGAGCAGTACTTC.

This clonotype was recorded at least ten times. V gene TRBV6-2 or TRBV6-3 combines with J gene TRBJ2-7; no definite D call. V lost 2 bases and J lost 4, with 6 bases in between. The CDR3 loop spans 12 amino acids. Per germline, CDR1 MNHEY and CDR2 SVGEGT. The CDR3 is CASSYGPYEQYF. Written as DNA, the CDR3 is TGTGCCAGCAGTTACGGCCCATACGAGCAGTACTTC.

At least ten counts were recorded for this clonotype. V and J are TRBV3-1 and TRBJ1-2; D is unresolved. The CDR3 loop spans 14 amino acids. With 5 bases removed from V and 2 bases from J, the gap between germline ends came to 12 bases. Germline CDR1 is LGHDT and CDR2 is YNNKEL (reference sequence). CDR3 protein: CASSLSGVNYGYTF. CDR3 coding DNA: TGTGCCAGCAGCTTAAGCGGGGTGAACTATGGCTACACCTTC.

This clonotype has at least ten counts. This rearrangement joins TRBV4-3 to TRBJ2-7; TRBD2 agrees at 10 bases. The ends lost 0 bases at V and 4 bases at J; junction bases unmatched: 15. The CDR3 spans 19 residues. The germline V gene encodes CDR1 LGHNA and CDR2 YSLEER. The CDR3 DNA reads as TGCGCCAGCAGCCAAGAGGCAAAACAACCGGGACTAGCGATTTACGAGCAGTACTTC. This sequence encodes CASSQEAKQPGLAIYEQYF.

Only a few counts were recorded for this clonotype. This sequence joins TRBV20-1 and TRBJ2-5, with TRBD1 as a possible D gene (6 bases). Trimming stripped 4 bases from V and 7 bases from J, with 16 bases between. There are 13 residues in the CDR3. CDR1 is DFQATT and CDR2 is SNEGSKA in the germline V gene (reference sequence). This CDR3 reads CSAKQGVTGTQYF. The CDR3, as DNA: TGCAGTGCTAAACAGGGAGTGACCGGGACCCAGTACTTC.

This clonotype was detected many times. V usage is TRBV6-1 and J usage is TRBJ2-7, with a possible D match to TRBD2 (5 bases). V lost 6 bases, J lost 6 bases, and 15 bases lay in between. Germline-derived CDR1 and CDR2 are MNHNS and SASEGT. This CDR3 spans 13 amino acids. The CDR3 reads CASRNDGLTEQYF. Here the CDR3 DNA reads TGTGCCAGCAGAAACGATGGACTTACCGAGCAGTACTTC.

This clonotype turned up a few times. The V gene is TRBV10-1, the J gene TRBJ2-2, with 9 positions matching TRBD1. Germline V gene sequence: CDR1 WNHNN, CDR2 SYGVQD (reference sequence). CDR3 length equals 16 residues. V lost 3 bases to trimming and J lost 2 bases; unmatched junction nucleotides: 4. CDR3 nucleotides: TGCGCCAGCAGTGATAACAGGGGGCCCAACACCGGGGAGCTGTTTTTT. Translated: CASSDNRGPNTGELFF.

The genes are TRBV23-1 and TRBJ2-5, with TRBD1 matching 10 bases. TRBV23-1 is annotated as an ORF whose role is uncertain. This CDR3 has 17 amino acids. V was clipped by 3 bases and J by 3 bases; unmatched bases: 10. In nucleotides, the CDR3 is TGCGCCAGCAGTCAGGCCAAAACGGGACAGGGGAAAGAGACCCAGTACTTC. It yields the protein CASSQAKTGQGKETQYF.

This clonotype was recorded only once. The chain has TRBV27 and TRBJ2-5, with 8 bases lining up with TRBD2. V dropped 0 bases and J dropped 0; count of bases not matched to a gene: 12. Germline V gives CDR1 MNHEY, CDR2 SMNVEV (reference sequence). The length of the CDR3 is 19 residues. This CDR3 is CASSLSGPLEREYQETQYF. CDR3 DNA: TGTGCCAGCAGTTTATCGGGCCCCCTTGAGCGGGAGTACCAAGAGACCCAGTACTTC.

This clonotype has a handful of counts. The chain has TRBV11-2 and TRBJ2-5; the D gene is possibly TRBD1 (6 bases). CDR3 length: 15 amino acids. Trimming took off 3 bases at V and 4 bases at J, with 15 bases between the two ends. Per the germline V gene, CDR1 is SGHAT and CDR2 is FQNNGV. DNA for the CDR3: TGTGCCAGCAGCTTCGGACGGCGAGGGGGAGAGACCCAGTACTTC. Translating it yields CASSFGRRGGETQYF.

This rearrangement joins TRBV5-1 to TRBJ2-7; no firm D call. Between the trimmed V and J ends, which lost 0 bases and 6 bases, there was a span of 13 bases. The CDR3 loop spans 14 amino acids. CDR1 SGHRS and CDR2 YFSETQ come from the germline V gene. The CDR3 coding sequence is TGCGCCAGCAGCTTGGCCGATCGGCCCCTCGAGCAGTACTTC. Translating it yields CASSLADRPLEQYF.